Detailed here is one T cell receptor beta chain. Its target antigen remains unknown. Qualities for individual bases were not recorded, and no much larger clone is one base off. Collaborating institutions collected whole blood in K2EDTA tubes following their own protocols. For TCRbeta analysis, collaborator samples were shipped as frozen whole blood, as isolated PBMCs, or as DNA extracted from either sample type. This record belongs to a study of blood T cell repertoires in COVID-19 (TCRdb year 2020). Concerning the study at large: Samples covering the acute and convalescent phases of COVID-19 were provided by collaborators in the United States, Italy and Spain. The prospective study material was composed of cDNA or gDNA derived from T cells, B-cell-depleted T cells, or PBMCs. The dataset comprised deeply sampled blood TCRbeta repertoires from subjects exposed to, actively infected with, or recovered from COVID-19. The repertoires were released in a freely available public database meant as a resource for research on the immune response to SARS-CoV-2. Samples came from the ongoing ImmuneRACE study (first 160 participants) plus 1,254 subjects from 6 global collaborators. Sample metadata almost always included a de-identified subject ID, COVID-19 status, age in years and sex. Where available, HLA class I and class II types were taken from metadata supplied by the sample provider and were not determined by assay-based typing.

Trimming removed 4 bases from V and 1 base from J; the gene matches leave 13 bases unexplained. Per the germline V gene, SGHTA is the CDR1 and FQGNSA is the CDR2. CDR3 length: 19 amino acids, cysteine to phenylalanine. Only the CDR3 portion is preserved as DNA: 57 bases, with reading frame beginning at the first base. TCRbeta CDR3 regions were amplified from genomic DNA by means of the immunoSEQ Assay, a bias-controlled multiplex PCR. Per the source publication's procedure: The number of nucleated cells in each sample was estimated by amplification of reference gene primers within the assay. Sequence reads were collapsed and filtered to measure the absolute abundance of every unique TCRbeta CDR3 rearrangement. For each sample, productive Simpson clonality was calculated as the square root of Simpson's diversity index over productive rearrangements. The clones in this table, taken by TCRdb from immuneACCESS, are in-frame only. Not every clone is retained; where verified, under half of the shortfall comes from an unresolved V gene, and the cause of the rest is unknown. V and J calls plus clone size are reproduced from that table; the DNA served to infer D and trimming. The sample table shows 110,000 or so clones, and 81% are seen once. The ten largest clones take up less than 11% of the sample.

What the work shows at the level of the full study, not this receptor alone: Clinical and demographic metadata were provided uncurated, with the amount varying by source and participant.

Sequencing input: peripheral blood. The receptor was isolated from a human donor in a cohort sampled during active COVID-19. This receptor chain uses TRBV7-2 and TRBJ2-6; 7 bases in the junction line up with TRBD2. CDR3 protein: CASSWPYQGGPSGANVLTF. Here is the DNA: TGTGCCAGCAGCTGGCCATACCAGGGAGGGCCTTCTGGGGCCAACGTCCTGACTTTC.